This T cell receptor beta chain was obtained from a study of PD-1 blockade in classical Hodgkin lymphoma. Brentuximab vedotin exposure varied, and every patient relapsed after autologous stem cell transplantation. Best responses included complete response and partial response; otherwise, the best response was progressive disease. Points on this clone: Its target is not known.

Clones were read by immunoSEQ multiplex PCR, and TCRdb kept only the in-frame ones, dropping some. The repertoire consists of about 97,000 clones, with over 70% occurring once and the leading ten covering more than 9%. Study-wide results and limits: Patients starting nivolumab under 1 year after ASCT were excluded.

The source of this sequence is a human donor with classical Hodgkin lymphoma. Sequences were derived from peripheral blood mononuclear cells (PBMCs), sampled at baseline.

Written as DNA, the CDR3 is TGCGCCAGCAGCTTGTGGGGTATCTCAACTGCCGACAGGAATGAGCAGTTCTTC. Its translation: CASSLWGISTADRNEQFF. The chain has TRBV5-1 and TRBJ2-1, with a weak D call TRBD1 (6 bases). The V gene lost 1 base and the J gene lost 7 bases, with 24 bases spanning the gap. The CDR3 loop spans 18 amino acids. Germline V gene lookup returns CDR1 SGHRS and CDR2 YFSETQ.